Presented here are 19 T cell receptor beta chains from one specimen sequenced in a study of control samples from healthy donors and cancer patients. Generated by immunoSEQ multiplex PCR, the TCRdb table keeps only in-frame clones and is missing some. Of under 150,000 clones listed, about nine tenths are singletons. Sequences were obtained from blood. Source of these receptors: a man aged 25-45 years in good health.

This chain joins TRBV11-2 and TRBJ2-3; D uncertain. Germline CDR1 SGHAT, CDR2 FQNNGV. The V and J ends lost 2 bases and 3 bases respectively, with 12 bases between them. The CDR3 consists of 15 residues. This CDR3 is CASSLSRYGTDTQYF. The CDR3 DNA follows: TGTGCCAGCAGCTTAAGTCGTTATGGAACAGATACGCAGTATTTT.

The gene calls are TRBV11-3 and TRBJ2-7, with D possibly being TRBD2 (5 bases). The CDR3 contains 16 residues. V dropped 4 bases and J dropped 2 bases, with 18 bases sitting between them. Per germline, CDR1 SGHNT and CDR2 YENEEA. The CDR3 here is CASSSQISANTYEQYF. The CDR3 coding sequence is TGTGCCAGCAGCTCCCAGATTAGCGCGAATACCTACGAGCAGTACTTC.

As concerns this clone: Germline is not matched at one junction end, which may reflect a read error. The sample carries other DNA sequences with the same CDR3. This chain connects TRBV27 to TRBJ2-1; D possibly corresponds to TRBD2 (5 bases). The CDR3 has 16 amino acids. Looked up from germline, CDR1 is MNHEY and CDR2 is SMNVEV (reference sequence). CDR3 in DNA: TGCGCCAGCAGTGGGAGAGGAGCCAGCTCCTACAATGAGCAGTTCTTC. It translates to CASSGRGASSYNEQFF.

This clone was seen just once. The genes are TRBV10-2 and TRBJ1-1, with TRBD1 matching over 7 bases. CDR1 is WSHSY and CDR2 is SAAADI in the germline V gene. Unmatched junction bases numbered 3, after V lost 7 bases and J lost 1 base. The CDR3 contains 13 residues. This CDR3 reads CASTRQGNTEAFF. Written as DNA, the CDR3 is TGCGCCAGCACCAGACAGGGGAACACTGAAGCTTTCTTT.

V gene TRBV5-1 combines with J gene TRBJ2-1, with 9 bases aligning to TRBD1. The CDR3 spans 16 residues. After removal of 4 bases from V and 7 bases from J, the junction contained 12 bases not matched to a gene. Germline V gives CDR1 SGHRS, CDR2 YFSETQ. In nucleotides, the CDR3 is TGCGCCAGCAGCGCAAGGGACAGGGTCATGGGGAATGAGCAGTTCTTC. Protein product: CASSARDRVMGNEQFF.

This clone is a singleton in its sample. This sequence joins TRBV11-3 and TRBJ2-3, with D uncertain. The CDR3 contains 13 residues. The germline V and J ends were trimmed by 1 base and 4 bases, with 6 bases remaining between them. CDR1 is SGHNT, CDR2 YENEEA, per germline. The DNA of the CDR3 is TGTGCCAGCAGCTTAGGAGCCCCAGATACGCAGTATTTT. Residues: CASSLGAPDTQYF.

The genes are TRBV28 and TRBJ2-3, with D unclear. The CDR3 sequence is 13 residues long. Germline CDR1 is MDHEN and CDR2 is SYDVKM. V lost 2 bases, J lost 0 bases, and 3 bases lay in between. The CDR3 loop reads CASSLVSTDTQYF. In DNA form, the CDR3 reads TGTGCCAGCAGTTTAGTAAGCACAGATACGCAGTATTTT.

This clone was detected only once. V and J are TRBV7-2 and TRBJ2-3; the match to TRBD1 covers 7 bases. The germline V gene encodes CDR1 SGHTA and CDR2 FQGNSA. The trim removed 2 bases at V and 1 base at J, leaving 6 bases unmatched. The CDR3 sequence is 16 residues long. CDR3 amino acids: CASSLQQGTGTDTQYF. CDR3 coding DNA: TGTGCCAGCAGCTTACAACAGGGGACAGGCACAGATACGCAGTATTTT. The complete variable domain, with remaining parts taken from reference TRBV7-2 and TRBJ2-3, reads GAGVSQSPSNKVTEKGKDVELRCDPISGHTALYWYRQSLGQGLEFLIYFQGNSAPDKSGLPSDRFSAERTGGSVSTLTIQRTQQEDSAVYLCASSLQQGTGTDTQYFGPGTRLTVL.

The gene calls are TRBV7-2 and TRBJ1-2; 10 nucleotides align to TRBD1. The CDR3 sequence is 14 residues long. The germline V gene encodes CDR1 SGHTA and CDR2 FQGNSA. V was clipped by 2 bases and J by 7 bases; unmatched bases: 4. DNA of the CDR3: TGTGCCAGCAGCTTAACGGGACAGGGGTCTGGCTACACCTTC. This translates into CASSLTGQGSGYTF. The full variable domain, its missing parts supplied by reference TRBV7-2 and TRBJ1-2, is GAGVSQSPSNKVTEKGKDVELRCDPISGHTALYWYRQSLGQGLEFLIYFQGNSAPDKSGLPSDRFSAERTGGSVSTLTIQRTQQEDSAVYLCASSLTGQGSGYTFGSGTRLTVV.

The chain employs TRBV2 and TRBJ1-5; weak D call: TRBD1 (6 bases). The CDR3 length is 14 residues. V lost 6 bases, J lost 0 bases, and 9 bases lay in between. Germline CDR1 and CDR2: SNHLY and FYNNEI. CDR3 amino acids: CASRDSYSNQPQHF. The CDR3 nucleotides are TGTGCCAGCAGGGACAGCTATAGCAATCAGCCCCAGCATTTT.

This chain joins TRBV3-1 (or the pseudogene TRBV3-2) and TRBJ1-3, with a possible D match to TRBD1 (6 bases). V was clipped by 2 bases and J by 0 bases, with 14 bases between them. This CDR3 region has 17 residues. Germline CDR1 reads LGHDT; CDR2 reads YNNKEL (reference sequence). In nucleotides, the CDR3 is TGTGCCAGCAGCCAAAGGAGGGACATCACCTCTGGAAACACCATATATTTT. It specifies CASSQRRDITSGNTIYF.

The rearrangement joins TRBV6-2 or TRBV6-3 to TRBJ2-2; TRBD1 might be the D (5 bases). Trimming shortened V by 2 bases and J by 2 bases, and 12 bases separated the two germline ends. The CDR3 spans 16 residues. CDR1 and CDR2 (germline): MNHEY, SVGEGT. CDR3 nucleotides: TGTGCCAGCAGTTACCCACACAGGCACAACACCGGGGAGCTGTTTTTT. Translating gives CASSYPHRHNTGELFF.

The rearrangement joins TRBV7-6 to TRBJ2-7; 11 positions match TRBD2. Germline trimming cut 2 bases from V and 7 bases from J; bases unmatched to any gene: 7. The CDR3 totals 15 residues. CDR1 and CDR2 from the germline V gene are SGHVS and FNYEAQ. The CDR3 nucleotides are TGTGCCAGCAGCTTACAGACTAGCGGGATAGGAGAGCAGTACTTC. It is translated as CASSLQTSGIGEQYF.

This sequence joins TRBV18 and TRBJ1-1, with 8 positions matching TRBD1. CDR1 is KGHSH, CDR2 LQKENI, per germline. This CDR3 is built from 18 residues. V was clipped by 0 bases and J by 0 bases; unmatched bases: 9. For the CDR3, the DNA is TGTGCCAGCTCACCACCTTCAGGGGGCGGAGGAATGAACACTGAAGCTTTCTTT. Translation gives CASSPPSGGGGMNTEAFF.

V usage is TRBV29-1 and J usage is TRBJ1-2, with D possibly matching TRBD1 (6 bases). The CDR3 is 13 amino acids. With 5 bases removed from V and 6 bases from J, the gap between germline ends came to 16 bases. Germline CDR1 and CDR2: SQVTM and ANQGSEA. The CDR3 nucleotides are TGCAGCGTTCCAGGGGAACGATTGGATGGCTACACCTTC. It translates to CSVPGERLDGYTF.

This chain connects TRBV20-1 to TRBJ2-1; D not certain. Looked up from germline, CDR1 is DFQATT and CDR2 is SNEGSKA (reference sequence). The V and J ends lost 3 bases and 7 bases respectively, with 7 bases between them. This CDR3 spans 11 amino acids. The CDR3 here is CSASRRNEQFF. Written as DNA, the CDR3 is TGCAGTGCTAGTCGCAGAAATGAGCAGTTCTTC.

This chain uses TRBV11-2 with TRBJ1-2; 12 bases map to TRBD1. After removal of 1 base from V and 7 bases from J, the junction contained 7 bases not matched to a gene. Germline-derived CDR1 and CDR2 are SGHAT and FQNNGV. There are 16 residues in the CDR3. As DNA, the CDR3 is TGTGCCAGCAGCTTAGTAGGCGGGACAGGGGGCGTTGGCTACACCTTC. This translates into CASSLVGGTGGVGYTF.

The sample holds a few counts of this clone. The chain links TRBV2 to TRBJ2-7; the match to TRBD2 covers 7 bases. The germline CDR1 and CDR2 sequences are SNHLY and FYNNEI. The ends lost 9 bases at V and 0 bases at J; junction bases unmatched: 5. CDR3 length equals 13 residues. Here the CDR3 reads CASGTISSYEQYF. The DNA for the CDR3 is TGTGCCAGTGGGACTATAAGCTCCTACGAGCAGTACTTC.

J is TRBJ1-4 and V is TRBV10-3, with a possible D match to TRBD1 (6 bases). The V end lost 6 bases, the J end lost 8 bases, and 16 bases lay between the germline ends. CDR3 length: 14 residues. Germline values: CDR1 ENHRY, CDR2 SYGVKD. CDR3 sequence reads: CAIRATGSNEKLFF. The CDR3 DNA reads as TGTGCCATCAGGGCTACAGGGTCGAACGAAAAACTGTTTTTT.